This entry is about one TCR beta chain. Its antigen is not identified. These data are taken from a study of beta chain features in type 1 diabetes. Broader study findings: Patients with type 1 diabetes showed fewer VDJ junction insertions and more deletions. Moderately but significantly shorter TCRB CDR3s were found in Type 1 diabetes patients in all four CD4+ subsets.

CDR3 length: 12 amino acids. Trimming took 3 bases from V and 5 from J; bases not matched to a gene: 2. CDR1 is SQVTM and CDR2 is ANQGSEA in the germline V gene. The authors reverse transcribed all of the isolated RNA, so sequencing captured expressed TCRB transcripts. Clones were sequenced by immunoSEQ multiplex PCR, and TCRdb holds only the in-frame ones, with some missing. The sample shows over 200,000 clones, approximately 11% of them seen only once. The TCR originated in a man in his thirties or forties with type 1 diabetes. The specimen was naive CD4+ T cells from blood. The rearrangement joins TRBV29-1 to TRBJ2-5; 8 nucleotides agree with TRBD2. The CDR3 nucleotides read TGCAGCGTTGACGGGGGGGTGGAGACCCAGTACTTC. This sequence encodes CSVDGGVETQYF.